These 29 T cell receptor beta chains share one sample of origin, sequenced in a study of CD4 T cells in relation to SARS-CoV-2 and coronaviruses (dated by TCRdb to the early 2020s). The receptor library was made with the immunoSEQ multiplex PCR assay. TCRdb stores this immuneACCESS table with in-frame sequences only. Part of the clones is absent; in the studies checked, under half of the shortfall reflects unresolved V genes, and no reason is known for the rest. In all, the sample holds some 15,000 clones, and approximately 78% of those were seen once. The ten largest clones add up to around 16% of the sample. CD4+ T cells from unexposed donors were collected before the COVID-19 pandemic (2011-2018). After around 10 days of culture, CD4+ T cells were isolated with the EasySep CD4+ T cell isolation kit. These receptors' antigens are unknown. Source material: CD4+ T cells from PBMCs, cultured in vitro. The receptor set was obtained from a human donor in good health.

This chain uses TRBV5-1 with TRBJ1-3; 9 bases map to TRBD1. With 0 bases clipped from V and 4 bases from J, the junction kept 8 bases outside the gene matches. The CDR3 covers 17 residues. Germline-derived CDR1 and CDR2 are SGHRS and YFSETQ. The CDR3 protein is CASSLVGQGLRGNTIYF. The CDR3 DNA reads as TGCGCCAGCAGCTTGGTGGGACAGGGATTGAGGGGAAACACCATATATTTT.

This sequence joins TRBV6-5 and TRBJ1-1, with 7 nucleotides matching TRBD1. This CDR3 has 13 amino acids. In germline, CDR1 is MNHEY, CDR2 SVGAGI. V shed 6 bases, J shed 0 bases, and the junction held 1 base outside the gene matches. The CDR3 DNA is TGTGCCAGCAGGACAGGGCTGAACACTGAAGCTTTCTTT. Protein product: CASRTGLNTEAFF.

V and J are TRBV30 and TRBJ1-5; D call uncertain. Germline CDR1 and CDR2: GTSNPN and SVGIG (reference sequence). The CDR3 is made up of 15 amino acids. Trimming removed 1 base from V and 6 bases from J, with 16 bases in between. Here the CDR3 reads CAWSGDGGITQPQHF. CDR3 nucleotide sequence: TGTGCCTGGAGTGGCGATGGAGGGATCACTCAGCCCCAGCATTTT.

This chain joins TRBV21-1 and TRBJ1-2; TRBD1, the table's D call, lacks a check against the DNA. TRBV21-1 is deemed a pseudogene. The CDR3 runs to 18 residues. CDR3 sequence: CASSGRDRTGKMSYGYTF. The CDR3 coding sequence is TGTGCCAGCAGCGGCCGAGACCGGACAGGGAAGATGAGCTATGGCTACACCTTC.

The chain carries TRBV18 and TRBJ1-1; D is perhaps TRBD1 (6 bases). Germline V gene lookup returns CDR1 KGHSH and CDR2 LQKENI. The CDR3 runs 18 residues. Trimming cost V 3 bases and J 3 bases, with 23 bases left between them. CDR3 loop: CASSPNDRIIPLDTEAFF. CDR3 nucleotides: TGTGCCAGCTCACCCAACGACAGGATAATCCCTTTGGACACTGAAGCTTTCTTT.

The V call is TRBV15, the J call TRBJ2-7; D possibly corresponds to TRBD2 (5 bases). This CDR3 region has 18 residues. Trimming left V 1 base short and J 7 bases short, with 26 bases between. CDR1 is LNHNV and CDR2 is YYDKDF in the germline V gene (reference sequence). The CDR3 sequence is CATSRVTLRSGIGEEQYF. Written as DNA, the CDR3 is TGTGCCACCAGCAGAGTGACCCTCAGGAGCGGCATTGGGGAGGAGCAGTACTTC.

The chain combines TRBV11-3 with TRBJ2-7; TRBD2 matches at 11 bases. Germline lookup yields CDR1 SGHNT and CDR2 YENEEA. This CDR3 has 14 residues. V shed 5 bases, J shed 2 bases, and the junction held 2 bases outside the gene matches. The CDR3 is CASSRSGRAYEQYF. CDR3 bases: TGTGCCAGCAGCCGTAGCGGGAGGGCCTACGAGCAGTACTTC.

The chain joins TRBV3-1 (or the pseudogene TRBV3-2) to TRBJ1-2; no definite D call. Germline CDR1 and CDR2: LGHDT and YNNKEL (reference sequence). This CDR3 region has 12 residues. Trimming stripped 0 bases from V and 2 bases from J, with 1 base between. The CDR3 reads CASSQENYGYTF. The CDR3 DNA follows: TGTGCCAGCAGCCAAGAAAACTATGGCTACACCTTC.

The chain links TRBV19 to TRBJ1-6; D not certain. Trimming shortened V by 3 bases and J by 6 bases, and 12 bases separated the two germline ends. The CDR3 runs to 15 residues. Germline assignment: CDR1 LNHDA and CDR2 SQIVND (reference sequence). The CDR3 loop is CASSINAGTNSPLHF. DNA of the CDR3: TGTGCCAGTAGTATTAATGCAGGCACTAATTCACCCCTCCACTTT.

By share of the sample, this clone is large. CDR3 DNA: TGTGCCAGCAGCTTATACGACAATGAGCAGTTCTTC. Residues: CASSLYDNEQFF. The chain recombines TRBV7-3 with TRBJ2-1; D is ambiguous. V was shortened by 2 bases and J by 5 bases, with 4 bases between the two germline ends. The germline gives CDR1 SGHTA, CDR2 FQGTGA. The CDR3 is made up of 12 amino acids.

The chain has TRBV18 and TRBJ1-6, with D hard to call. Germline loops: CDR1 KGHSH, CDR2 LQKENI. Deletions cut 3 bases from V and 10 bases from J, with 13 bases between. The CDR3 spans 14 residues. In DNA form, the CDR3 reads TGTGCCAGCTCACCCACGGCGACTCAGTCACCCCTCCACTTT. It encodes CASSPTATQSPLHF.

The chain has TRBV6-1 and TRBJ1-5; no reliable D call. Germline V CDR1 and CDR2: MNHNS, SASEGT. V lost 2 bases and J lost 3, with 14 bases in between. The CDR3 length is 16 residues. The CDR3 reads CASSESSGRINQPQHF. For the CDR3, the DNA is TGTGCCAGCAGTGAAAGCTCCGGGAGGATCAATCAGCCCCAGCATTTT.

The V and J genes are TRBV6-4 and TRBJ1-2; D is ambiguous. The CDR3 is 14 amino acids. Between the trimmed V and J ends, which lost 7 bases and 3 bases, there was a span of 15 bases. CDR1 is MRHNA, CDR2 SNTAGT, per germline. The CDR3 DNA reads TGTGCCAGCATTACCTCCCCCACAGACTATGGCTACACCTTC. Translation gives CASITSPTDYGYTF.

In its sample, this clone was seen a few times. This rearrangement joins TRBV18 to TRBJ1-5; D is possibly TRBD1 (5 bases). The germline V gene encodes CDR1 KGHSH and CDR2 LQKENI. V lost 3 bases and J lost 2, with 11 bases in between. The CDR3 sequence is 15 residues long. The CDR3 spells CASSPPGDGNQPQHF. CDR3 sequence (DNA): TGTGCCAGCTCACCGCCGGGGGATGGCAATCAGCCCCAGCATTTT.

The chain is built from TRBV18 and TRBJ1-1; D may be TRBD1 (5 bases). Germline-derived CDR1 and CDR2 are KGHSH and LQKENI. This CDR3 spans 13 amino acids. V was trimmed by 5 bases and J by 1 base, leaving 8 bases between them. In DNA form, the CDR3 reads TGTGCCAGCTCAGGGGGAGAGAACACTGAAGCTTTCTTT. Translating it yields CASSGGENTEAFF.

The J gene is TRBJ1-2, the V gene TRBV28, with D possibly TRBD1 on 5 matching bases. The V end was cut by 6 bases, the J end by 5 bases, with 13 bases between. This CDR3 has 13 amino acids. From germline, CDR1 is MDHEN and CDR2 SYDVKM. CDR3 sequence reads: CASSRGTGYGYTF. The CDR3 nucleotides are TGTGCCAGCAGCAGAGGGACCGGGTATGGCTACACCTTC.

The chain has TRBV24-1 and TRBJ2-5; 10 nucleotides agree with TRBD2. Per the germline V gene, CDR1 is KGHDR and CDR2 is SFDVKD. V trimming: 2 bases; J trimming: 4 bases; junction bases outside the gene matches: 6. The CDR3 sequence is 16 residues long. CDR3 protein: CATSDSSGRARETQYF. Written as DNA, the CDR3 is TGTGCCACCAGTGATTCAAGCGGGAGGGCCCGAGAGACCCAGTACTTC.

The chain recombines TRBV30 with TRBJ2-7; 10 bases are shared with TRBD2. The CDR3 contains 16 residues. V was pared by 0 bases and J by 3 bases, with 8 bases of the junction left unmatched. Germline lookup yields CDR1 GTSNPN and CDR2 SVGIG (reference sequence). The CDR3 DNA sequence: TGTGCCTGGAGTGTACGGGCTAGCGGGAGTCGCTACGAGCAGTACTTC. This encodes CAWSVRASGSRYEQYF.

The V gene is TRBV18, the J gene TRBJ2-5; D remains unclear. V was trimmed by 3 bases and J by 2 bases, leaving 7 bases between them. Germline CDR1 KGHSH, CDR2 LQKENI. The CDR3 has 13 amino acids. The CDR3 DNA is TGTGCCAGCTCACCCCCCGTACAAGAGACCCAGTACTTC. Translation gives CASSPPVQETQYF.

V and J are TRBV19 and TRBJ2-1; 10 bases match TRBD1. Germline V gives CDR1 LNHDA, CDR2 SQIVND (reference sequence). The CDR3 totals 15 residues. With 1 base clipped from V and 12 bases from J, the junction kept 9 bases outside the gene matches. CDR3 coding DNA: TGTGCCAGTAGTATAGGACAGGGGGCGGCCTTAGTGCAGTTCTTC. Residues: CASSIGQGAALVQFF.

The chain links TRBV28 to TRBJ2-7; D gene uncertain. The CDR3 is made up of 16 amino acids. CDR1 and CDR2 (germline): MDHEN, SYDVKM. The V and J ends lost 6 bases and 5 bases respectively, with 23 bases between them. Here the CDR3 reads CASRVPGLAVGNEQYF. As DNA, the CDR3 is TGTGCCAGCAGAGTACCCGGGTTGGCCGTGGGGAACGAGCAGTACTTC.

This chain links TRBV6-5 with TRBJ2-7, with 7 bases fitting TRBD2. CDR1 MNHEY and CDR2 SVGAGI come from the germline V gene. V dropped 4 bases and J dropped 4; count of bases not matched to a gene: 1. This CDR3 is built from 12 residues. CDR3 DNA: TGTGCCAGCAGTTGGCGGGGGTACGAGCAGTACTTC. Translated: CASSWRGYEQYF.

The chain combines TRBV5-4 with TRBJ2-5, with D tentatively TRBD1 (5 bases). Germline V CDR1 and CDR2: SGHNT, YYREEE (reference sequence). V was shortened by 2 bases and J by 5 bases, with 16 bases between the two germline ends. This CDR3 is built from 15 residues. Here the CDR3 reads CASSFGQGTLETQYF. In nucleotides, the CDR3 is TGTGCCAGCAGCTTTGGGCAGGGAACGCTGGAGACCCAGTACTTC.

The chain has TRBV7-8 and TRBJ2-7, with 8 bases lining up with TRBD2. V dropped 0 bases and J dropped 3; count of bases not matched to a gene: 4. Germline V gives CDR1 SGHVS, CDR2 FQNEAQ. The CDR3 consists of 15 residues. CDR3 nucleotides: TGTGCCAGCAGCTTAGCCCCCGGGGGGGTCTACGAGCAGTACTTC. It yields the protein CASSLAPGGVYEQYF.

V is TRBV5-1 and J is TRBJ2-3; 13 nucleotides agree with TRBD2. The germline V gene encodes CDR1 SGHRS and CDR2 YFSETQ. The CDR3 covers 15 residues. V trimming: 3 bases; J trimming: 7 bases; junction bases outside the gene matches: 5. The DNA for the CDR3 is TGCGCCAGCAGCTATGGGACTAGCGGGATTCATACGCAGTATTTT. Residues: CASSYGTSGIHTQYF.

The CDR3 nucleotides read TGTGCCAGCAGCCAAACGGAAGAGACCCAGTACTTC. Protein product: CASSQTEETQYF. The chain is built from TRBV3-1 (or the pseudogene TRBV3-2) and TRBJ2-5, with D hard to call. The CDR3 totals 12 residues. CDR1 LGHDT and CDR2 YNNKEL come from the germline V gene (reference sequence). The V end was cut by 2 bases, the J end by 3 bases, with 4 bases between.

This chain uses TRBV12-3 or TRBV12-4 with TRBJ2-4; D remains ambiguous. The CDR3 spans 13 residues. The V end was cut by 7 bases, the J end by 1 base, with 8 bases between. CDR3 amino acids: CASKMGAKNIQYF. The CDR3 DNA reads as TGTGCCAGCAAAATGGGGGCCAAAAACATTCAGTACTTC.

J is TRBJ1-2 and V is TRBV30; 7 positions match TRBD1. V shed 0 bases, J shed 8 bases, and the junction held 6 bases outside the gene matches. The CDR3 has 13 amino acids. Germline V gives CDR1 GTSNPN, CDR2 SVGIG (reference sequence). CDR3 residues: CAWSVQGLEGYTF. The CDR3 bases are TGTGCCTGGAGTGTACAGGGGTTAGAAGGCTACACCTTC.

The V and J genes are TRBV9 and TRBJ2-6; D remains unclear. Trimming stripped 4 bases from V and 0 bases from J, with 8 bases between. Germline assignment: CDR1 SGDLS and CDR2 YYNGEE. The CDR3 length is 15 residues. CDR3 amino acids: CASSLRISGANVLTF. CDR3 nucleotide sequence: TGTGCCAGCAGCTTAAGGATCTCTGGGGCCAACGTCCTGACTTTC. Based on the CDR3 plus reference TRBV9 and TRBJ2-6, the full variable domain is DSGVTQTPKHLITATGQRVTLRCSPRSGDLSVYWYQQSLDQGLQFLIQYYNGEERAKGNILERFSAQQFPDLHSELNLSSLELGDSALYFCASSLRISGANVLTFGAGSRLTVL.